Listed here are 15 T cell receptor beta chains from one sample, sequenced in a study of CD39 and CD103 CD8 tumor-infiltrating T cells. TCRdb's copy holds only in-frame clones and misses some; the assay was immunoSEQ multiplex PCR. The sample consists of under 20,000 clones, 80% to 95% of them appearing once. Sequencing was performed on CD8+ T cells sorted from blood. Subset here: total memory CD8 T cells (CD45RA-CCR7+/-) from blood or uninvolved lymph node. The source is a human donor with head and neck squamous cell carcinoma.

The V and J genes are TRBV5-1 and TRBJ2-6; 8 bases are shared with TRBD2. With V trimmed by 0 bases and J by 2 bases, 7 bases remained unmatched. The CDR3 consists of 18 residues. Germline V gene lookup returns CDR1 SGHRS and CDR2 YFSETQ. The CDR3 region is CASSLVGAGGAGANVLTF. DNA for the CDR3: TGCGCCAGCAGCTTGGTAGGCGCGGGGGGCGCTGGGGCCAACGTCCTGACTTTC. Full variable domain (missing parts from reference TRBV5-1 and TRBJ2-6): KAGVTQTPRYLIKTRGQQVTLSCSPISGHRSVSWYQQTPGQGLQFLFEYFSETQRNKGNFPGRFSGRQFSNSRSEMNVSTLELGDSALYLCASSLVGAGGAGANVLTFGAGSRLTVL.

The J gene is TRBJ1-5, the V gene TRBV19; maybe TRBD1 (5 bases). This CDR3 has 16 amino acids. Germline V gene data show CDR1 as LNHDA and CDR2 as SQIVND (reference sequence). V shed 6 bases and J shed 5 bases, with 20 bases lying between them. CDR3 bases: TGTGCCAGTAGCCCCTGGGGGGAATCCGTCCATCAGCCCCAGCATTTT. This encodes CASSPWGESVHQPQHF. Based on the CDR3 plus reference TRBV19 and TRBJ1-5, the full variable domain is DGGITQSPKYLFRKEGQNVTLSCEQNLNHDAMYWYRQDPGQGLRLIYYSQIVNDFQKGDIAEGYSVSREKKESFPLTVTSAQKNPTAFYLCASSPWGESVHQPQHFGDGTRLSIL.

The V and J genes are TRBV5-1 and TRBJ2-5; 7 bases are a match to TRBD1. The junction had 10 bases not matched to a gene; V was cut back by 0 bases and J by 5 bases. The germline V gene encodes CDR1 SGHRS and CDR2 YFSETQ. The CDR3 spans 16 residues. This CDR3 reads CASSLVTGVGSETQYF. Written as DNA, the CDR3 is TGCGCCAGCAGCTTGGTTACAGGGGTAGGATCGGAGACCCAGTACTTC. Full variable domain (outside the CDR3, taken from reference TRBV5-1 and TRBJ2-5): KAGVTQTPRYLIKTRGQQVTLSCSPISGHRSVSWYQQTPGQGLQFLFEYFSETQRNKGNFPGRFSGRQFSNSRSEMNVSTLELGDSALYLCASSLVTGVGSETQYFGPGTRLLVL.

The chain is built from TRBV9 and TRBJ1-4, with 8 nucleotides matching TRBD1. Germline trimming cut 3 bases from V and 6 bases from J; bases unmatched to any gene: 10. This CDR3 region has 16 residues. The germline V gene has CDR1 SGDLS and CDR2 YYNGEE. DNA for the CDR3: TGTGCCAGCAGCGCGAAAGAGGACAGGGAAGATGAAAAACTGTTTTTT. Translating gives CASSAKEDREDEKLFF.

The genes are TRBV2 and TRBJ2-7; 10 positions agree with TRBD2. This CDR3 has 16 residues. V was clipped by 7 bases and J by 0 bases; unmatched bases: 9. CDR1 is SNHLY and CDR2 is FYNNEI in the germline V gene. In nucleotides, the CDR3 is TGTGCCAGCAAAGGACTAGCGGACATTACCTCCTACGAGCAGTACTTC. It is translated as CASKGLADITSYEQYF.

The V and J genes are TRBV7-9 and TRBJ1-4; unclear D gene. The CDR3 has 16 residues. CDR1 is SEHNR and CDR2 is FQNEAQ in the germline V gene (reference sequence). Deletions cut 5 bases from V and 6 bases from J, with 19 bases between. DNA of the CDR3: TGTGCCAGCAGCCCGATCCGGGGATACCCGGATGAAAAACTGTTTTTT. It specifies CASSPIRGYPDEKLFF.

The rearrangement uses TRBV5-1 and TRBJ1-6, with 8 positions matching TRBD1. From germline, CDR1 is SGHRS and CDR2 YFSETQ. The CDR3 runs 16 residues. Trimming at V came to 4 bases and at J to 0 bases, leaving 3 bases not matched to a gene. Here the CDR3 reads CASSEDRGSYNSPLHF. The CDR3 DNA follows: TGCGCCAGCAGCGAAGACAGGGGCTCCTATAATTCACCCCTCCACTTT.

This clone was seen just once. This sequence joins TRBV5-1 and TRBJ2-3, with D perhaps assigned TRBD1 or TRBD2 (5 bases each). In germline, CDR1 is SGHRS, CDR2 YFSETQ. Trimming stripped 5 bases from V and 0 bases from J, with 13 bases between. The CDR3 extends over 15 amino acids. CDR3 region: CASSPRDPSTDTQYF. In DNA, the CDR3 is TGCGCCAGCAGTCCCAGGGACCCTAGCACAGATACGCAGTATTTT.

In the case of this clone: A read error may produce the germline difference seen at one junction end. The rearrangement uses TRBV9 and TRBJ1-1, with D tentatively TRBD1 (5 bases). The CDR3 has 15 residues. CDR1 and CDR2 (germline): SGDLS, YYNGEE. Here the CDR3 reads CASGEQVHPNTEVFF. The CDR3 region has the DNA TGTGCCAGCGGTGAACAGGTACACCCGAACACTGAAGTTTTCTTT. Combining the CDR3 with reference TRBV9 and TRBJ1-1 gives the whole variable domain DSGVTQTPKHLITATGQRVTLRCSPRSGDLSVYWYQQSLDQGLQFLIQYYNGEERAKGNILERFSAQQFPDLHSELNLSSLELGDSALYFCASGEQVHPNTEVFFGQGTRLTVV.

The rearrangement joins TRBV4-1 to TRBJ1-1; D is undetermined. The V and J ends lost 3 bases and 2 bases respectively, with 10 bases between them. CDR1 is MGHRA, CDR2 YSYEKL, per germline. CDR3 length: 14 amino acids. The CDR3, as DNA: TGCGCCAGCAGCCAGCTCAAACCCAACACTGAAGCTTTCTTT. This encodes CASSQLKPNTEAFF.

The gene calls are TRBV9 and TRBJ1-3; weak D call: TRBD1 (6 bases). The CDR3 is 15 residues long. Looked up from germline, CDR1 is SGDLS and CDR2 is YYNGEE. V was cut by 2 bases and J by 0 bases, with 9 bases left in between. CDR3 amino acids: CASSVGQHSGNTIYF. As DNA, the CDR3 is TGTGCCAGCAGCGTCGGACAGCACTCTGGAAACACCATATATTTT. Using reference TRBV9 and TRBJ1-3 for the parts outside the CDR3, the full variable domain is DSGVTQTPKHLITATGQRVTLRCSPRSGDLSVYWYQQSLDQGLQFLIQYYNGEERAKGNILERFSAQQFPDLHSELNLSSLELGDSALYFCASSVGQHSGNTIYFGEGSWLTVV.

The chain recombines TRBV9 with TRBJ2-1; 8 bases are shared with TRBD1. This CDR3 is 16 amino acids long. The V gene end was trimmed by 4 bases and the J gene end by 3 bases; junction bases not matched to a gene: 9. Germline CDR1 is SGDLS and CDR2 is YYNGEE. CDR3 coding DNA: TGTGCCAGCAGCCCCCGGACAGGGCAGCACTACAATGAGCAGTTCTTC. Amino acids: CASSPRTGQHYNEQFF.

The chain employs TRBV6-5 and TRBJ2-5; 7 nucleotides match TRBD1. CDR1 and CDR2 from the germline V gene are MNHEY and SVGAGI. Trimming removed 1 base from V and 4 bases from J; junction bases left unmatched: 6. This CDR3 spans 15 amino acids. The CDR3 nucleotides read TGTGCCAGCAGTTACTACAGGGGATGGGGAGAGACCCAGTACTTC. Residues: CASSYYRGWGETQYF.

The rearrangement joins TRBV4-1 to TRBJ2-1; 7 nucleotides line up with TRBD2. The V and J ends lost 2 bases and 9 bases, in that order; junction bases with no gene match: 1. CDR3 length: 12 residues. Germline-derived CDR1 and CDR2 are MGHRA and YSYEKL. The CDR3 loop is CASSQTSAEQFF. The DNA for the CDR3 is TGCGCCAGCAGCCAAACTAGCGCTGAGCAGTTCTTC.

V gene TRBV5-1 combines with J gene TRBJ1-1, with D perhaps TRBD1 (6 bases). The germline gives CDR1 SGHRS, CDR2 YFSETQ. This CDR3 is built from 14 residues. Between the trimmed V and J ends, which lost 0 bases and 8 bases, there was a span of 14 bases. CDR3 region: CASSLGGPGTEAFF. CDR3 bases: TGCGCCAGCAGCTTGGGAGGACCCGGGACAGAAGCTTTCTTT.